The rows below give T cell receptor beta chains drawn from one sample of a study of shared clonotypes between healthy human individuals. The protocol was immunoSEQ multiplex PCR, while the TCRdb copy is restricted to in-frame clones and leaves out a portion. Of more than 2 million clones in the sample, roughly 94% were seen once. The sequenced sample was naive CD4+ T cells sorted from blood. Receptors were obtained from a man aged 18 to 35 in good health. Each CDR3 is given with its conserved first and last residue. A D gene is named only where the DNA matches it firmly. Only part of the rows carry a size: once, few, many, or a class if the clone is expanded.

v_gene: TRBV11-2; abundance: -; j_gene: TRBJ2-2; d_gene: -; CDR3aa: CASSPFLPGHTGELFF; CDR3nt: TGTGCCAGCAGCCCGTTCCTACCGGGACACACCGGGGAGCTGTTTTTT
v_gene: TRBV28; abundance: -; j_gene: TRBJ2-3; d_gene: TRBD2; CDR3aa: CASSSSGRRADTQYF; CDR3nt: TGTGCCAGCAGTTCCAGCGGGAGGAGGGCAGATACGCAGTATTTT
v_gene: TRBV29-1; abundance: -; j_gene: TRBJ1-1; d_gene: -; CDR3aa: CSAEGGRGTEAFF; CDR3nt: TGCAGCGCAGAGGGTGGCAGGGGCACTGAAGCTTTCTTT
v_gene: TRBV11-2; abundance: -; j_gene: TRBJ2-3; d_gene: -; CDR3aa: CASSSLGTFSTDTQYF; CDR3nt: TGTGCCAGCAGCTCACTAGGCACCTTTAGCACAGATACGCAGTATTTT
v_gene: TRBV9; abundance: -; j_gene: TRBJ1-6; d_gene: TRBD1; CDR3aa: CASSEQGAAYNSPLHF; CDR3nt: TGTGCCAGCAGTGAACAGGGGGCCGCCTATAATTCACCCCTCCACTTT
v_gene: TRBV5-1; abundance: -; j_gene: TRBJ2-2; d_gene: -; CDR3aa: CASSLAGKGTGELFF; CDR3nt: TGCGCCAGCAGCTTGGCGGGGAAGGGCACCGGGGAGCTGTTTTTT
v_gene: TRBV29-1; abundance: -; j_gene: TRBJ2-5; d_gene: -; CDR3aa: CSVEDERHQETQYF; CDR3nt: TGCAGCGTTGAAGATGAACGACACCAAGAGACCCAGTACTTC
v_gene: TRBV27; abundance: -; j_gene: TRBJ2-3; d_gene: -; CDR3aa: CASKRPGLSDTQYF; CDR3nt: TGTGCCAGCAAGCGGCCAGGGCTTTCAGATACGCAGTATTTT
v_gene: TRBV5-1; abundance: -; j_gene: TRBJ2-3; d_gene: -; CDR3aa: CASSLNRGYPQYF; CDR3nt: TGCGCCAGCAGCTTGAATCGGGGGTACCCGCAGTATTTT
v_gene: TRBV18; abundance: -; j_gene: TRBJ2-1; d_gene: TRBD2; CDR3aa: CASQGLAGEPYNEQFF; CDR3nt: TGTGCCAGCCAAGGACTAGCGGGCGAACCCTACAATGAGCAGTTCTTC
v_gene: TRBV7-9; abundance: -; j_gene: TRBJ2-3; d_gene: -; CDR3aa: CASSLLAASTDTQYF; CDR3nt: TGTGCCAGCAGCTTATTAGCGGCTAGCACAGATACGCAGTATTTT
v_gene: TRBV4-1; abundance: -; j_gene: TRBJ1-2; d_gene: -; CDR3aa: CASSPTPQGSYGYTF; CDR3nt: TGCGCCAGCAGCCCGACCCCACAGGGCAGCTATGGCTACACCTTC
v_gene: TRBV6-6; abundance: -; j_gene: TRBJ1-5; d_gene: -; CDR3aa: CASRTISNQPQHF; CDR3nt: TGTGCCAGCAGAACTATTAGCAATCAGCCCCAGCATTTT
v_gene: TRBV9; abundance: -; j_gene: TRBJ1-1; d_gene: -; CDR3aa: CASSVMGAGTEAFF; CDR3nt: TGTGCCAGCAGCGTAATGGGGGCAGGGACTGAAGCTTTCTTT
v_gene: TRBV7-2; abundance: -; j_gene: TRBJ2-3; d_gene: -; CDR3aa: CASTPQAGGTDTQYF; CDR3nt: TGTGCCAGCACCCCCCAGGCAGGGGGCACAGATACGCAGTATTTT
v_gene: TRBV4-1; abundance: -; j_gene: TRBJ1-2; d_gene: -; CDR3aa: CASSQLDRYGYTF; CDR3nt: TGCGCCAGCAGCCAACTCGACAGATATGGCTACACCTTC
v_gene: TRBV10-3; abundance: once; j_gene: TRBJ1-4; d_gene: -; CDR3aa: CAITGGVNEKLFF; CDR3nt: TGTGCCATCACCGGGGGGGTAAATGAAAAACTGTTTTTT
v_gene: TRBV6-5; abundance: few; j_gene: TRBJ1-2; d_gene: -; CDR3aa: CASSGGKRVEYGYTF; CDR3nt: TGTGCCAGCAGTGGGGGAAAGAGGGTTGAATATGGCTACACCTTC
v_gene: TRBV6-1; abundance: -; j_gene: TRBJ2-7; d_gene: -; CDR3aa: CASIPGRLTYEQYF; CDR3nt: TGTGCCAGCATTCCGGGGCGACTCACCTACGAGCAGTACTTC
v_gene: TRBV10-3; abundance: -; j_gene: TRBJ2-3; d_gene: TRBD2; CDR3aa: CAISEPASGSADTQYF; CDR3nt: TGTGCCATCAGTGAGCCCGCTAGCGGGAGCGCAGATACGCAGTATTTT
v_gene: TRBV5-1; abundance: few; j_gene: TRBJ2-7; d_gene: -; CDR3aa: CASGTVSNGAEQYF; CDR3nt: TGCGCCAGCGGGACGGTCTCGAACGGCGCCGAGCAGTACTTC
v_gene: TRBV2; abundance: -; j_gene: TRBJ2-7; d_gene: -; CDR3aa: CASSEAELTEQYF; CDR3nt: TGTGCCAGCAGTGAAGCGGAACTAACCGAGCAGTACTTC
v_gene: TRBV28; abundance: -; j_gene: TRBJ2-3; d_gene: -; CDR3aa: CASSRPPGPDTQYF; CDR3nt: TGTGCCAGCAGTCGCCCCCCGGGCCCAGATACGCAGTATTTT
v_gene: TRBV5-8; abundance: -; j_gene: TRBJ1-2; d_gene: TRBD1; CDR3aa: CASSLDRGLRGYTF; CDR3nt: TGTGCCAGCAGCTTAGACAGGGGGCTTCGGGGCTACACCTTC
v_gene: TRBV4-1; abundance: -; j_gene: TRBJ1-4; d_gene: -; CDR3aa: CASSRTGATNEKLFF; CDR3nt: TGCGCCAGCAGCCGGACGGGGGCAACTAATGAAAAACTGTTTTTT
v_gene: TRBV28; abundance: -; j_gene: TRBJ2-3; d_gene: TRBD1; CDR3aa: CASTWTGNLDTQYF; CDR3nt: TGTGCCAGCACCTGGACAGGGAACCTGGATACGCAGTATTTT
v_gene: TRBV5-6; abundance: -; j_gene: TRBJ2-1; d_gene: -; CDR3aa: CASSLVGGAGNEQFF; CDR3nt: TGTGCCAGCAGCTTAGTGGGAGGTGCGGGAAATGAGCAGTTCTTC
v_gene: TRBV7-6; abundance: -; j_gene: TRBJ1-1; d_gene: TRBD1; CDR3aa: CASSARTGGVTEAFF; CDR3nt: TGTGCCAGCAGCGCCAGGACAGGGGGAGTCACTGAAGCTTTCTTT
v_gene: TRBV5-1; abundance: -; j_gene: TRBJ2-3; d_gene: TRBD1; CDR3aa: CASSWTGSSTDTQYF; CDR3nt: TGCGCCAGCAGCTGGACAGGGTCAAGCACAGATACGCAGTATTTT
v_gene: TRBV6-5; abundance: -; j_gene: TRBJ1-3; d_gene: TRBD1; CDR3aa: CASSRQGWDTIYF; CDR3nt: TGTGCCAGCAGCCGACAGGGTTGGGACACCATATATTTT
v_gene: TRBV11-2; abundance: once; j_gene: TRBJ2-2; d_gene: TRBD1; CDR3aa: CASSLAGQGLVTGELFF; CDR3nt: TGTGCCAGCAGCTTAGCGGGACAGGGGCTTGTTACCGGGGAGCTGTTTTTT
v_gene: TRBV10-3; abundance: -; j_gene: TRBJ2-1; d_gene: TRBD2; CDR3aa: CAGPSGRNEQFF; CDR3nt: TGTGCCGGCCCTAGCGGGCGCAATGAGCAGTTCTTC
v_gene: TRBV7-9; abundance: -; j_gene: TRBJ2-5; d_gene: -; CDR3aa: CASSSGLDQETQYF; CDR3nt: TGTGCCAGCAGCTCCGGACTTGACCAAGAGACCCAGTACTTC
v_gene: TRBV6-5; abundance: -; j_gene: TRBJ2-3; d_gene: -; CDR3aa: CASSYSGGRTDTQYF; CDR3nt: TGTGCCAGCAGTTACTCTGGGGGGCGCACAGATACGCAGTATTTT
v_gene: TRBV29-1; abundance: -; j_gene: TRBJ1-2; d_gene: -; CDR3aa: CSVGLSATPHYGYTF; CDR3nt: TGCAGCGTTGGCCTTTCCGCGACACCCCACTATGGCTACACCTTC
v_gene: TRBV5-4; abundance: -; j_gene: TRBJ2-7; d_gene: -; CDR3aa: CASSLDASYEQYF; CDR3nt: TGTGCCAGCAGCTTGGACGCTTCCTACGAGCAGTACTTC
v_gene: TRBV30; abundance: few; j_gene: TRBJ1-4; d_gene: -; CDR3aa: CAAGGHEKLFF; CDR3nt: TGTGCCGCGGGGGGGCACGAAAAACTGTTTTTT
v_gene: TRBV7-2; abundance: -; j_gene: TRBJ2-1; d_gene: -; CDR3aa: CASSSSPGRYNEQFF; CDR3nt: TGTGCCAGCAGCTCCTCGCCAGGGAGATACAATGAGCAGTTCTTC
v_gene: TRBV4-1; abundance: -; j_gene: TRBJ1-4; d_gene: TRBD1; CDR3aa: CASSLAGTVNEKLFF; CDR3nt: TGCGCCAGCAGCCTAGCCGGGACAGTAAATGAAAAACTGTTTTTT
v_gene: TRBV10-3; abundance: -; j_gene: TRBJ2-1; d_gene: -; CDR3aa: CAIRGSSYNEQFF; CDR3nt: TGTGCCATCAGGGGGAGCTCCTACAATGAGCAGTTCTTC
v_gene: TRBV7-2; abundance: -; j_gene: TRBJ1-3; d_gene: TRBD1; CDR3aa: CASSLAGGYGNTIYF; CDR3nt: TGTGCCAGCAGCTTAGCAGGGGGCTATGGAAACACCATATATTTT
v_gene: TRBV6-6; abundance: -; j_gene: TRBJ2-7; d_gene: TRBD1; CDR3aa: CASSSPDRGLDEQYF; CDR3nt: TGTGCCAGCAGTTCCCCCGACAGGGGGCTGGATGAGCAGTACTTC
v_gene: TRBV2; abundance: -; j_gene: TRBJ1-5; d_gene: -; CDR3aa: CASSEADTRNQPQHF; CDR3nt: TGTGCCAGCAGTGAAGCCGATACGCGCAATCAGCCCCAGCATTTT
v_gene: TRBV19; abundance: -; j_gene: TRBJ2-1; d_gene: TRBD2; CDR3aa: CASTRGTSKNEQFF; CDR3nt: TGTGCCAGCACTCGAGGGACTAGCAAAAATGAGCAGTTCTTC
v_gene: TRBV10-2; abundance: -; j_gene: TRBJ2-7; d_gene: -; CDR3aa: CASTSGTGYEQYF; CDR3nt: TGCGCCAGCACTTCCGGGACTGGCTACGAGCAGTACTTC
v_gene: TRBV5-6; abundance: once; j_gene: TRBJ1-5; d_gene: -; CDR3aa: CASSLRSTGSNQPQHF; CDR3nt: TGTGCCAGCAGCTTGAGGTCGACTGGTAGCAATCAGCCCCAGCATTTT
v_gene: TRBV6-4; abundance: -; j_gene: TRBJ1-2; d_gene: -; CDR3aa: CASSANPGEGYTF; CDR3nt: TGTGCCAGCAGTGCAAACCCAGGGGAAGGCTACACCTTC